This T cell receptor beta chain stems from a study of shared clonotypes between healthy human individuals. For the study at large: Three plates each covered CD4 naive and memory; CD8 naive two, CD8 memory one. Overall study results and limits: Sequencing depth was predicted to influence how clonotypes are shared among donors.

Assay: immunoSEQ multiplex PCR; the TCRdb copy retains only in-frame clones and omits some. The sample holds about 1.4 million clones, around 95% seen once. The sample holds one count of this clone. Its antigen is not identified. Every one of the donors was a Caucasian adult that lived in Nashville, Tennessee. This CDR3 region has 14 residues. V lost 6 bases, J lost 1 base, and 6 bases stayed unmatched. Germline V gives CDR1 SGHTA, CDR2 FQGNSA. The TCR originated in a man aged 30-40 years in good health. The rearrangement joins TRBV7-2 to TRBJ2-7; 7 bases fit TRBD1. Sequencing input: naive CD4+ T cells sorted from blood. Subset noted: CD45RA+ positively selected. The CDR3 here is CASRSDRYSYEQYF. Written as DNA, the CDR3 is TGTGCCAGCAGGTCGGACAGGTATTCCTACGAGCAGTACTTC.